This T cell receptor (beta chain) emerged from a study of blood T cells in healthy people across ages. The CDR3 has 12 amino acids. Trimming shortened V by 5 bases and J by 7 bases, and 11 bases separated the two germline ends. CDR1 and CDR2 (germline): SGHTA, FQGTGA. A second PCR of 7 to 11 cycles used a sample-barcoded 5' primer and a J-beta primer mix. A template-switch adaptor that had 12 random nucleotides put a tag on each cDNA molecule. TCRdb recomputed calls from the 5' RACE reads with MiXCR, one row per CDR3 protein. The sample shows about 940,000 distinct CDR3 sequences, roughly 50% of them seen only once.

The clonotype was recovered from a man aged 25 to 40 in good health. The chain combines TRBV7-3 with TRBJ2-5, with a weak D call TRBD1 (5 bases). Sequenced material: blood. CDR3 residues: CASSLQGGTQYF. CDR3 nucleotides: TGTGCCAGCAGCCTCCAGGGTGGGACCCAGTACTTC.